The rows below give T cell receptor beta chains drawn from one sample of a study of T-cell reconstitution after alpha-beta-depleted transplantation in children. TCRdb analysed the PCR reads with MiXCR anew, one entry per CDR3 protein. The sample carries 800,000 to 1,000,000 distinct CDR3 sequences, 25% to 35% recorded once. Sequences were derived from PBMCs, mostly from graft donor cells, sampled 360 days after TCRalphabeta/CD19-depleted stem cell transplant. These receptors were obtained from a boy in the first two years of life who had a stem cell transplant for SCID, so the T cells may come from the graft donor. Both conserved end residues are part of each CDR3. A D gene is named only where the DNA matches it firmly. Clone size is not always given. Where it is, it says once, few, many or a class for expanded clones.

J | V | D | size | DNA | CDR3
TRBJ2-2 | TRBV20-1 | TRBD2 | NA | TGCAGTGCAAGGACTAGAGGATCGAACACCGGGGAGCTGTTTTTT | CSARTRGSNTGELFF
TRBJ2-5 | TRBV12-3/TRBV12-4 | NA | few | TGTGCCAGCAGCCCCATGGTTGGGACCCAGTACTTC | CASSPMVGTQYF
TRBJ2-7 | TRBV20-1 | NA | NA | TGCAGTGCCCAGACACACTACGAGCAGTACTTC | CSAQTHYEQYF
TRBJ2-7 | TRBV28 | NA | NA | TGTGCCAGCAGTTTCTTAACAAGCACCTACGAGCAGTACTTC | CASSFLTSTYEQYF
TRBJ2-7 | TRBV29-1 | NA | NA | TGCAGCGTTTCGCTAGGGACGAACCACGAGCAGTACTTC | CSVSLGTNHEQYF
TRBJ2-3 | TRBV20-1 | TRBD1 | few | TGCAGTGCAGAGTACCTCGGGACAGGGAACACAGATACGCAGTATTTT | CSAEYLGTGNTDTQYF
TRBJ2-1 | TRBV5-1 | NA | few | TGCGCCAGCAGCTCACGACAGGAAGACTCCCTCTCCTACAATGAGCAGTTCTTC | CASSSRQEDSLSYNEQFF
TRBJ1-4 | TRBV15 | NA | few | TGTGCCACCAGCCTCACTTGGACAGCTCGCCAAAATGAAAAACTGTTTTTT | CATSLTWTARQNEKLFF
TRBJ2-3 | TRBV29-1 | TRBD1 | few | TGCAGCGTGACCGAGGACAGGGCTTGGACAGATACGCAGTATTTT | CSVTEDRAWTDTQYF
TRBJ2-7 | TRBV29-1 | NA | NA | TGCAGCGTTGTTGGCTCGCAGGGAGGGGGCGAGCAGTACTTC | CSVVGSQGGGEQYF
TRBJ1-2 | TRBV6-1 | TRBD1 | NA | TGTGCCAGCAGCAGGACAGGGCTAAACTATGGCTACACCTTC | CASSRTGLNYGYTF
TRBJ2-3 | TRBV20-1 | NA | NA | TGCAGTGCTAATAGTAACAGGAGCACAGATACGCAGTATTTT | CSANSNRSTDTQYF
TRBJ2-1 | TRBV12-3/TRBV12-4 | TRBD2 | many | TGCGCCAGCAGCTTGGGCGGGGGCAATGAGCAGTTCTTC | CASSLGGGNEQFF
TRBJ2-2 | TRBV11-2 | NA | few | TGTGCCAGCAGCAAGGGGACAATAAACACCGGGGAGCTGTTTTTT | CASSKGTINTGELFF
TRBJ1-1 | TRBV29-1 | NA | few | TGCAGCGTAAAAAGGGAAAACACTGAAGCTTTTTTT | CSVKRENTEAFF
TRBJ2-7 | TRBV4-3 | NA | NA | TGCGCCAGCAGCCAAGTCGATTCTGGCTACGAGCAGTACTTC | CASSQVDSGYEQYF
TRBJ2-7 | TRBV28 | TRBD1 | NA | TGTGCCAGCAGTGTCAGGGGGTTTCAGTACTTC | CASSVRGFQYF
TRBJ2-1 | TRBV24-1 | NA | NA | TGTGCAGACGTGGGGGGGGCCTCCAATGAGCAGTTCTTC | CADVGGASNEQFF
TRBJ2-6 | TRBV29-1 | NA | few | TGCAGCGCCACTTGGGGAACTGGGGCCAACGTCCTGACTTTC | CSATWGTGANVLTF
TRBJ2-2 | TRBV7-8 | NA | few | TGTGCCAGCAGCAACTCGCGGCTCACCGGGGAGCTGTTTTTT | CASSNSRLTGELFF
TRBJ2-7 | TRBV28 | TRBD1 | few | TGTGCCAGCAGTTCCCCGACAGGGAATCTCCACGAGCAGTACTTC | CASSSPTGNLHEQYF
TRBJ2-5 | TRBV5-6 | TRBD2 | NA | TGTGCCAGCAGCTTGGTGGCTAGCGGGAAAGAGACCCAGTACTTC | CASSLVASGKETQYF
TRBJ2-2 | TRBV29-1 | NA | NA | TGCAGCGGTGGGTCAGTCCCTACCGGGGAGCTGTTTTTT | CSGGSVPTGELFF
TRBJ2-3 | TRBV29-1 | NA | NA | TGCAGCGTTGCGGGCAGGGCCAGCACAGATACGCAGTATTTT | CSVAGRASTDTQYF
TRBJ2-3 | TRBV2 | NA | NA | TGTGCCAGCAGTGATTGGCCTTCACCAGCGTATTTT | CASSDWPSPAYF
TRBJ2-1 | TRBV7-6 | NA | NA | TGTGCCAGCAGCTTAGCTTTCTCACCCAATGAGCAGTTCTTC | CASSLAFSPNEQFF
TRBJ2-5 | TRBV20-1 | TRBD2 | NA | TGCAGTGCTAGACGCGGGGGGGCCCCAGAGACCCAGTACTTC | CSARRGGAPETQYF
TRBJ2-7 | TRBV5-6 | NA | NA | TGTGCCAGCAGCTTGCCCACAACCAGAGACAGGAGTTATGAGCAGTACTTC | CASSLPTTRDRSYEQYF
TRBJ2-2 | TRBV7-6 | NA | NA | TGTGCCAGCAGCTTATTGTCTCCGGGTCTGACCGGGGAGCTGTTTTTT | CASSLLSPGLTGELFF
TRBJ2-2 | TRBV10-3 | TRBD1 | NA | TGTGCCATCAGTGAATGGGGACAGGGGGCCACCGGGGAGCTGTTTTTT | CAISEWGQGATGELFF
TRBJ2-7 | TRBV2 | TRBD1 | few | TGTGCCAGCAGATTGGACAGGGCGTACGAGCAGTACTTC | CASRLDRAYEQYF
TRBJ1-5 | TRBV28 | TRBD1 | few | TGTGCCAGCACCCCTCGGCAGGGGGAGAGGGGCAATCAGCCCCAGCATTTT | CASTPRQGERGNQPQHF
TRBJ2-7 | TRBV7-9 | TRBD1 | few | TGTGCCAGCAGCGCTAAGGCCGGACAGGGAGCCTACGAGCAGTACTTC | CASSAKAGQGAYEQYF
TRBJ2-7 | TRBV2 | TRBD1 | NA | TGTGCCAGCAGTGTCTTCGGACAGGGGAACGGCGAGCAGTACTTC | CASSVFGQGNGEQYF
TRBJ1-2 | TRBV3-1 | TRBD1 | NA | TGTGCCAGCAGCCTCCGGGGACAGTGGCGTGGCTACACCTTC | CASSLRGQWRGYTF
TRBJ2-2 | TRBV7-9 | NA | few | TGTGCCAGCAGCTCCAGTAGGACCGGGGAGCTGTTTTTT | CASSSSRTGELFF
TRBJ2-7 | TRBV20-1 | NA | NA | TGCAGTGCTAGAAGGCAGGGCAGGGCCTACGAGCAGTACTTC | CSARRQGRAYEQYF
TRBJ1-5 | TRBV10-3 | NA | once | TGTGCCATCAGACCGCATGGGAGCAATCAGCCCCAGCATTTT | CAIRPHGSNQPQHF
TRBJ2-7 | TRBV12-3/TRBV12-4 | NA | few | TGTGCCAGCAGTCAAGTTACAGGCTACGAGCAGTACTTC | CASSQVTGYEQYF
TRBJ2-7 | TRBV20-1 | NA | many | TGCAGTGTCCAGAGTCGGTACGAGCAGTACTTC | CSVQSRYEQYF
TRBJ2-7 | TRBV4-1 | NA | few | TGCGCCAGCAGCCAAGATGAAAGGGCCTACGAGCAGTACTTC | CASSQDERAYEQYF
TRBJ1-2 | TRBV7-9 | NA | NA | TGTGCCAGCAGCTTAGTGGATGGCTACACCTTC | CASSLVDGYTF
TRBJ2-5 | TRBV20-1 | TRBD2 | few | TGCAGTGCTAGAGAGCCCTCCGGGGGGGGGACCCAGTACTTC | CSAREPSGGGTQYF
TRBJ1-5 | TRBV12-3/TRBV12-4 | TRBD1 | NA | TGTGCCAGCAGTTTAACCGGGACAGGGAGTCAGCCCCAGCATTTT | CASSLTGTGSQPQHF
TRBJ1-4 | TRBV11-1 | TRBD1 | NA | TGTGCCAGCAGCTCCCTCAGACCTCAGGGGGCAACTAATGAAAAACTGTTTTTT | CASSSLRPQGATNEKLFF
TRBJ1-1 | TRBV5-1 | TRBD1 | NA | TGCGCCAGCAGCTTCGCCGGGACAGAGAACACTGAAGCTTTCTTT | CASSFAGTENTEAFF
TRBJ2-5 | TRBV29-1 | NA | NA | TGCAGCGTTGAAAACCCCGAACGGACACCGCTCCCCCACGAGACCCAGTACTTC | CSVENPERTPLPHETQYF
TRBJ2-1 | TRBV11-2 | TRBD2 | few | TGTGCCAGCAGCTTAGTTGGTGGACTAGCGGGAGGAAACAATGAGCAGTTCTTC | CASSLVGGLAGGNNEQFF